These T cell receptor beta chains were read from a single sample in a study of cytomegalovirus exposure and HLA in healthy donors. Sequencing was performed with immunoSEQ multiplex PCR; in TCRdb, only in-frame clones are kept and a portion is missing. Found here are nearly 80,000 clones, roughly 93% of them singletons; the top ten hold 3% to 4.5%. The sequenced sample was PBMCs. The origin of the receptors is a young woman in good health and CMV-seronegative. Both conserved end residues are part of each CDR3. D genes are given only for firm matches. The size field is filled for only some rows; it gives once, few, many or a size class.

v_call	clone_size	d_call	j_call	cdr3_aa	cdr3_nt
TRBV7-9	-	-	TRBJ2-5	CASNTGEAQETQYF	TGTGCCAGCAATACCGGGGAGGCCCAAGAGACCCAGTACTTC
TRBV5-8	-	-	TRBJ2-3	CASRVLSGSDTQYF	TGTGCCAGCAGAGTTCTTAGCGGCTCAGATACGCAGTATTTT
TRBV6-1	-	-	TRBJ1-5	CASRTGGSNQPQHF	TGTGCCAGCAGGACAGGCGGTAGCAATCAGCCCCAGCATTTT
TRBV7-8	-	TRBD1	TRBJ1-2	CASSLSGQGVDYGYTF	TGTGCCAGCAGCTTATCGGGACAGGGAGTGGACTATGGCTACACCTTC
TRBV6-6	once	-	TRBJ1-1	CASRMGGVNTEAFF	TGTGCCAGCAGAATGGGGGGGGTGAACACTGAAGCTTTCTTT
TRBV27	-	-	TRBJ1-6	CASSLGPYNSPLHF	TGTGCCAGCAGTTTAGGCCCTTATAATTCACCCCTCCACTTT
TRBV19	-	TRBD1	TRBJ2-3	CASDPGTGGAIADTQYF	TGTGCCAGTGATCCCGGGACAGGGGGCGCGATCGCAGATACGCAGTATTTT
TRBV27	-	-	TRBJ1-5	CASSSGGVVQPQHF	TGTGCCAGCAGTAGTGGGGGGGTCGTACAGCCCCAGCATTTT
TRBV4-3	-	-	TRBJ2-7	CASSQDFVNSYEQYF	TGCGCCAGCAGCCAAGATTTCGTGAACAGCTACGAGCAGTACTTC
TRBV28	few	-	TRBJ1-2	CASSSTYRIQF	TGTGCCAGCAGTTCAACCTACAGGATCCAATTC
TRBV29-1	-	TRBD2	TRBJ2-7	CSVGLAGTYEQYF	TGCAGCGTTGGACTAGCGGGGACCTACGAGCAGTACTTC
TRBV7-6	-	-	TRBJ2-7	CASSLARDTLYEQYF	TGTGCCAGCAGCTTGGCCCGGGACACCTTGTACGAGCAGTACTTC
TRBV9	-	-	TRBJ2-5	CASSLIYTETQYF	TGTGCCAGCAGCCTAATTTATACGGAGACCCAGTACTTC
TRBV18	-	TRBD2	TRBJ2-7	CASSPGLANEQYF	TGTGCCAGCTCACCGGGACTAGCTAATGAGCAGTACTTC
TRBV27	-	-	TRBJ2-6	CASSRAGASSGANVLTF	TGTGCCAGCAGTCGGGCAGGGGCTTCCTCTGGGGCCAACGTCCTGACTTTC
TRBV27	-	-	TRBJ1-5	CASSLLSGNQPQHF	TGTGCCAGCAGTTTATTGTCGGGGAATCAGCCCCAGCATTTT
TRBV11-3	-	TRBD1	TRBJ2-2	CASSPSGTGDLSGELFF	TGTGCCAGCAGCCCATCCGGGACAGGGGATTTATCCGGGGAGCTGTTTTTT
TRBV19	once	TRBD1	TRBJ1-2	CASSINGQAYYGYTF	TGTGCCAGTAGTATAAATGGACAGGCCTACTATGGCTACACCTTC
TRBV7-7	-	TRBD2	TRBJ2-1	CASSQVSGSYNEQFF	TGTGCTAGCAGCCAGGTGAGCGGGAGCTACAATGAGCAGTTCTTC
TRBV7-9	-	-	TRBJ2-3	CASSLAGRSTDTQYF	TGTGCCAGCAGCTTAGCGGGCAGGAGCACAGATACGCAGTATTTT
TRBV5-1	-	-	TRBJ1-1	CASSLGQAREKRAFF	TGCGCCAGCAGCTTGGGACAGGCGAGGGAAAAGAGGGCTTTCTTT
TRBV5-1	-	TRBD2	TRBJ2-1	CASSFGTSGYNEQFF	TGCGCCAGCAGCTTCGGGACTAGCGGATACAATGAGCAGTTCTTC
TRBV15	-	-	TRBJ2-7	CATSREGASYEQYF	TGTGCCACCAGCAGAGAAGGGGCTTCCTACGAGCAGTACTTC
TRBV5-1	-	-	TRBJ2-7	CASSVGTPTSYEQYF	TGCGCCAGCAGCGTCGGGACTCCAACCTCCTACGAGCAGTACTTC
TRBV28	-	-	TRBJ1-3	CASSYSSGAHLKNTIYF	TGTGCCAGCAGCTATAGCTCAGGGGCGCACCTAAAAAACACCATATATTTT
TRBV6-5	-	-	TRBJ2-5	CASSYVLQETQYF	TGTGCCAGCAGTTACGTCCTTCAAGAGACCCAGTACTTC
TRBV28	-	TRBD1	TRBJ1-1	CASIDRVKNTEAFF	TGTGCCAGCATCGACAGGGTAAAGAACACTGAAGCTTTCTTT
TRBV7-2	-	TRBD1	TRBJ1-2	CASSRKYDRALLGGYTF	TGTGCCAGCAGCCGTAAATACGACAGGGCCCTTCTTGGAGGCTACACCTTC
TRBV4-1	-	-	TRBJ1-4	CASSQRGTRGITNEKLFF	TGCGCCAGCAGCCAAAGGGGGACAAGGGGGATAACTAATGAAAAACTGTTTTTT
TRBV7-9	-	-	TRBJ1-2	CASSSGDSYGYTF	TGTGCCAGCAGCTCTGGTGACTCATATGGCTACACCTTC